Listed here are 14 T cell receptor beta chains from one sample, sequenced in a study of OX40 agonist ivuxolimab in advanced cancers. Clones were sequenced by immunoSEQ multiplex PCR, and TCRdb holds only the in-frame ones, with some missing. The table has 65,000 to 85,000 clones, approximately 85% seen once. Source: CD4+ or CD8+ T cells sorted from blood, taken in a trial of the OX40 agonist ivuxolimab. These receptors originate from an adult with an advanced solid tumor such as melanoma, head and neck, liver or kidney cancer.

This chain joins TRBV5-1 and TRBJ1-3, with no clear D. The CDR3 totals 14 residues. Germline-derived CDR1 and CDR2 are SGHRS and YFSETQ. V was cut by 3 bases and J by 0 bases, with 7 bases left in between. CDR3 DNA sequence: TGCGCCAGCAGCTCCAGTTTCTCTGGAAACACCATATATTTT. Translated, it gives CASSSSFSGNTIYF. The whole variable domain, filled in from reference TRBV5-1 and TRBJ1-3, reads KAGVTQTPRYLIKTRGQQVTLSCSPISGHRSVSWYQQTPGQGLQFLFEYFSETQRNKGNFPGRFSGRQFSNSRSEMNVSTLELGDSALYLCASSSSFSGNTIYFGEGSWLTVV.

The genes are TRBV5-1 and TRBJ1-1; no reliable D call. The CDR3 has 13 amino acids. Germline CDR1 reads SGHRS; CDR2 reads YFSETQ. Deletions cut 0 bases from V and 3 bases from J, with 6 bases between. The CDR3 spells CASSLDADTEAFF. The DNA of the CDR3 is TGCGCCAGCAGCTTGGATGCGGACACTGAAGCTTTCTTT.

The chain has TRBV5-1 and TRBJ2-1, with 11 bases identical to TRBD2. CDR1 SGHRS and CDR2 YFSETQ come from the germline V gene. This CDR3 is built from 16 residues. V shed 4 bases and J 4 bases; nucleotides not matched to a gene: 7. Here the CDR3 DNA reads TGCGCCAGCAGCGTCATACTAGCGGGGGAGTACAATGAGCAGTTCTTC. Its translation is CASSVILAGEYNEQFF. Together with reference TRBV5-1 and TRBJ2-1, the CDR3 gives the full variable domain: KAGVTQTPRYLIKTRGQQVTLSCSPISGHRSVSWYQQTPGQGLQFLFEYFSETQRNKGNFPGRFSGRQFSNSRSEMNVSTLELGDSALYLCASSVILAGEYNEQFFGPGTRLTVL.

The chain recombines TRBV5-1 with TRBJ2-5; 10 bases map to TRBD2. This CDR3 is 16 amino acids long. V shed 3 bases, J shed 5 bases, and the junction held 10 bases outside the gene matches. Germline CDR1 is SGHRS and CDR2 is YFSETQ. The CDR3 spells CASSSNSGGPEETQYF. Here the CDR3 DNA reads TGCGCCAGCAGCTCAAATAGCGGGGGGCCCGAGGAGACCCAGTACTTC. Looking up the rest from reference TRBV5-1 and TRBJ2-5 gives the full variable domain: KAGVTQTPRYLIKTRGQQVTLSCSPISGHRSVSWYQQTPGQGLQFLFEYFSETQRNKGNFPGRFSGRQFSNSRSEMNVSTLELGDSALYLCASSSNSGGPEETQYFGPGTRLLVL.

The chain links TRBV28 to TRBJ2-7; TRBD1 agrees at 11 bases. V was pared by 2 bases and J by 2 bases, with 14 bases of the junction left unmatched. CDR1 is MDHEN and CDR2 is SYDVKM in the germline V gene. The CDR3 extends over 19 amino acids. CDR3: CASSLRDRGLGGAPYEQYF. The CDR3 nucleotides read TGTGCCAGCAGTTTAAGGGACAGGGGGTTGGGTGGGGCACCCTACGAGCAGTACTTC.

The chain joins TRBV6-1 to TRBJ2-7, with 7 bases matching TRBD2. Germline CDR1 MNHNS, CDR2 SASEGT. There are 18 residues in the CDR3. V lost 2 bases to trimming and J lost 3 bases; unmatched junction nucleotides: 16. The DNA for the CDR3 is TGTGCCAGCAGTGAAAGGCGGGGGACCTTCTTAAATAGCTACGAGCAGTACTTC. Translating gives CASSERRGTFLNSYEQYF.

The chain has TRBV5-6 and TRBJ1-1; D uncertain. The CDR3 runs to 13 residues. Germline V gene lookup returns CDR1 SGHDT and CDR2 YYEEEE. The V end was cut by 2 bases, the J end by 1 base, with 6 bases between. The CDR3 spells CASSFPPNTEAFF. CDR3 bases: TGTGCCAGCAGCTTTCCCCCGAACACTGAAGCTTTCTTT.

This rearrangement joins TRBV18 to TRBJ2-3, with D tentatively TRBD2 (5 bases). The length of the CDR3 is 15 residues. CDR1 is KGHSH, CDR2 LQKENI, per germline. V was pared by 1 base and J by 5 bases, with 13 bases between. The DNA of the CDR3 is TGTGCCAGCTCACCACGAGGGTTAGGTGGAGATACGCAGTATTTT. It specifies CASSPRGLGGDTQYF.

This clone has only one observation. The genes are TRBV25-1 and TRBJ1-5; TRBD1 might be the D (6 bases). The CDR3 sequence is 16 residues long. Germline CDR1 MGHDK, CDR2 SYGVNS. Trimming removed 3 bases at V and 7 bases at J, with 19 bases between. CDR3 nucleotide sequence: TGTGCCAGCAGTGACCCCGGGACGGGGGCGTTGCAGCCCCAGCATTTT. Protein sequence: CASSDPGTGALQPQHF.

The genes are TRBV7-2 and TRBJ2-1; D is uncertain. The CDR3 is 15 residues long. CDR1 is SGHTA, CDR2 FQGNSA, per germline. Trimming stripped 3 bases from V and 1 base from J, with 10 bases between. This CDR3 reads CASSLGIGSYNEQFF. The CDR3 region has the DNA TGTGCCAGCAGCTTGGGAATTGGGTCCTACAATGAGCAGTTCTTC.

The rearrangement links TRBV5-6 to TRBJ1-5; 7 positions agree with TRBD1. Germline V gene sequence: CDR1 SGHDT, CDR2 YYEEEE. The CDR3 consists of 15 residues. J was trimmed by 6 bases and V by 1 base; bases with no gene match: 7. In DNA form, the CDR3 reads TGTGCCAGCAGCTTGAAACAGGGGATGTCTCAGCCCCAGCATTTT. Encoded protein: CASSLKQGMSQPQHF.

The rearrangement joins TRBV2 to TRBJ1-2, with 8 positions matching TRBD1. The CDR3 runs to 14 residues. Germline V gene lookup returns CDR1 SNHLY and CDR2 FYNNEI. J gave up 6 bases and V 2 bases, and 5 bases lay outside the gene matches. CDR3 in amino acids: CASSEQGQDNGYTF. CDR3 nucleotides: TGTGCCAGCAGTGAACAGGGACAGGACAATGGCTACACCTTC.

This clone was found once. The CDR3 region has the DNA TGTGCCAGCAGTGTTGGGCAGATCACAGATACGCAGTATTTT. Its protein product is CASSVGQITDTQYF. The V call is TRBV2, the J call TRBJ2-3; D is ambiguous. Trimming shortened V by 4 bases and J by 2 bases, and 10 bases separated the two germline ends. The V gene's germline CDR1 is SNHLY and CDR2 FYNNEI. The CDR3 loop spans 14 amino acids.

This chain links TRBV19 with TRBJ1-6; tentative D call: TRBD1 (5 bases). The germline V gene has CDR1 LNHDA and CDR2 SQIVND (reference sequence). V dropped 6 bases and J dropped 7 bases, with 13 bases sitting between them. This CDR3 is built from 14 residues. DNA of the CDR3: TGTGCCAGTAGGACCGGGACGGGGAATTCACCCCTCCACTTT. This sequence encodes CASRTGTGNSPLHF. The full variable domain, in which reference TRBV19 and TRBJ1-6 provide the parts outside the CDR3, is DGGITQSPKYLFRKEGQNVTLSCEQNLNHDAMYWYRQDPGQGLRLIYYSQIVNDFQKGDIAEGYSVSREKKESFPLTVTSAQKNPTAFYLCASRTGTGNSPLHFGNGTRLTVT.